Detailed here is one T cell receptor beta chain. The data were obtained in a study of blood T cell repertoires in COVID-19. In the study overall: From the United States, Italy and Spain came samples of acute and convalescent COVID-19.

The Seattle site enrolled patients during active infection and followed them longitudinally. Measured with immunoSEQ multiplex PCR; TCRdb has only the in-frame clones, and not every one. The sample has 350,000 to 450,000 clones, 80% to 90% seen once. The V gene's germline CDR1 is MGHDK and CDR2 SYGVNS. This CDR3 has 16 residues. V lost 3 bases and J lost 8; bases outside the gene matches: 12. The V and J genes are TRBV25-1 and TRBJ1-4; TRBD1 agrees at 7 bases. The sample comprised peripheral blood. This TCR was sampled from a woman aged 60 to 75 with COVID-19, enrolled during active disease. The CDR3 loop is CASSDPDPGQREKLFF. CDR3 DNA: TGTGCCAGCAGTGACCCGGATCCGGGACAGCGGGAAAAACTGTTTTTT.